These T cell receptor beta chains were read from a single sample in a study of neoadjuvant anti-PD-1 for oral cavity cancer. Using immunoSEQ multiplex PCR, the repertoire was profiled, and TCRdb retains in-frame clones only, with some absent. The data hold approximately 7,000 clones, with roughly 50% observed a single time. The starting material was tumor tissue, obtained before nivolumab (anti-PD-1) treatment. The origin of the receptors is a person aged 35 to 85 with oral cavity squamous cell carcinoma. Both conserved end residues are part of each CDR3. D genes are given only for firm matches. The size field is filled for only some rows; it gives once, few, many or a size class.

j_call clone_size v_call d_call cdr3_aa cdr3_nt
TRBJ2-3 few TRBV5-1 - CASSYDTDTQYF TGCGCCAGCAGCTACGACACAGATACGCAGTATTTT
TRBJ2-3 medium-sized TRBV27 - CASKGRARRTDTQYF TGTGCCAGCAAAGGGCGTGCGAGGAGGACAGATACGCAGTATTTT
TRBJ1-2 - TRBV4-3 - CASSPSQLRAVEGYTF TGCGCCAGCAGCCCTTCACAGCTCAGGGCCGTTGAGGGCTACACCTTC
TRBJ2-7 few TRBV5-1 - CASSLGTAGYEQYF TGCGCCAGCAGCTTGGGTACGGCGGGCTACGAGCAGTACTTC
TRBJ2-1 - TRBV6-6 - CASSYSNGYNEQFF TGTGCCAGCAGTTACTCGAACGGGTACAATGAGCAGTTCTTC
TRBJ1-1 few TRBV19 - CASSALRGKSTEAFF TGTGCCAGTAGTGCCCTCCGGGGCAAGAGCACTGAAGCTTTCTTT
TRBJ1-2 - TRBV27 TRBD1 CASSSRPRGRIYGYTF TGTGCCAGCAGTTCCCGACCCAGGGGGCGCATCTATGGCTACACCTTC
TRBJ1-5 - TRBV7-2 - CASSLFQGQGWQPQHF TGTGCCAGCAGCTTATTCCAAGGGCAGGGTTGGCAGCCCCAGCATTTT
TRBJ1-6 - TRBV11-2 TRBD1 CASSLGLGGDRGSPLHF TGTGCCAGCAGCTTAGGGCTGGGGGGGGACAGGGGATCACCCCTCCACTTT
TRBJ2-2 medium-sized TRBV6-5 - CASSRDSNTGELFF TGTGCCAGCAGCCGGGACTCGAACACCGGGGAGCTGTTTTTT
TRBJ1-1 few TRBV10-3 - CATASSGGKNTEAFF TGTGCCACCGCATCTTCAGGTGGAAAGAACACTGAAGCTTTCTTT
TRBJ1-5 few TRBV5-6 TRBD1 CASSLRDRGQPQHF TGTGCCAGCAGCCTCCGGGACAGGGGCCAGCCCCAGCATTTT
TRBJ2-3 - TRBV7-9 TRBD1 CASSFSGQGANTQYF TGTGCCAGCAGCTTCTCGGGACAGGGGGCAAATACGCAGTATTTT
TRBJ2-2 - TRBV7-8 - CASGNTGELFF TGTGCCAGCGGAAACACCGGGGAGCTGTTTTTT
TRBJ1-1 - TRBV9 - CASSVGQGDHTEAFF TGTGCCAGCAGCGTAGGCCAGGGAGATCACACTGAAGCTTTCTTT
TRBJ2-5 - TRBV5-4 - CASSLAGNQETQYF TGTGCCAGCAGCTTGGCAGGGAACCAAGAGACCCAGTACTTC
TRBJ2-1 - TRBV28 TRBD2 CASRKGLAGGIEQFF TGTGCCAGCAGAAAAGGACTAGCGGGGGGCATTGAGCAGTTCTTC
TRBJ1-5 medium-sized TRBV7-6 TRBD1 CASSQDRGNQPQHF TGTGCCAGCAGCCAGGACAGGGGAAATCAGCCCCAGCATTTT
TRBJ2-3 - TRBV6-4 - CASSDSNTDTQYF TGTGCCAGCAGTGATTCTAACACAGATACGCAGTATTTT
TRBJ1-1 large TRBV5-1 - CASSLAHGNTEAFF TGCGCCAGCAGCTTGGCCCACGGGAACACTGAAGCTTTCTTT
TRBJ1-4 few TRBV6-1 TRBD1 CASSVSDAGGNEKLFF TGTGCCAGCAGTGTATCCGACGCAGGGGGAAATGAAAAACTGTTTTTT
TRBJ1-5 - TRBV30 - CAWSVTGSNQPQHF TGTGCCTGGAGTGTAACGGGCAGTAATCAGCCCCAGCATTTT
TRBJ1-1 few TRBV11-2 - CASSPSQGRVNTEAFF TGTGCCAGCAGCCCTTCCCAGGGCAGGGTTAACACTGAAGCTTTCTTT
TRBJ2-1 medium-sized TRBV4-3 - CASSQDLSGQPYNEQFF TGCGCCAGCAGCCAAGATCTAAGCGGGCAGCCCTACAATGAGCAGTTCTTC
TRBJ1-1 large TRBV19 - CASSIQGNTEAFF TGTGCCAGTAGTATTCAGGGGAACACTGAAGCTTTCTTT
TRBJ1-5 few TRBV18 TRBD1 CASSRQGAGQPQHF TGTGCCAGCTCACGACAGGGGGCAGGACAGCCCCAGCATTTT
TRBJ1-1 - TRBV10-1 - CAIKFPEGGRSVNTEAFF TGCGCCATCAAATTCCCGGAGGGGGGCAGATCGGTGAACACTGAAGCTTTCTTT
TRBJ2-3 - TRBV13 TRBD2 CASTSDSRGADTQYF TGTGCCAGCACTTCGGACTCCCGGGGGGCAGATACGCAGTATTTT